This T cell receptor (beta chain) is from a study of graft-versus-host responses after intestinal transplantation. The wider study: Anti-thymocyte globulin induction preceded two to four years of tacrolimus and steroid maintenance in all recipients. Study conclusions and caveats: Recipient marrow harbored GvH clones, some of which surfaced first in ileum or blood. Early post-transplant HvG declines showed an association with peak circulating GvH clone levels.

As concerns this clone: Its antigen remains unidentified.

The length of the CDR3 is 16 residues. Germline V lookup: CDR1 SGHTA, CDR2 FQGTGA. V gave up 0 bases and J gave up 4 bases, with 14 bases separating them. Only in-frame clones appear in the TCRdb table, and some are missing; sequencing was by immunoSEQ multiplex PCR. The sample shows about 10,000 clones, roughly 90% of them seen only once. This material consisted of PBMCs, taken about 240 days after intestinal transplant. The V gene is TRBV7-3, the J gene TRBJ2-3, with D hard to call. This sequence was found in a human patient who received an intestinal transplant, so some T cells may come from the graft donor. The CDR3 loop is CASSLTPDFSPDTQYF. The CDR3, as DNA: TGTGCCAGCAGCTTAACCCCCGACTTTTCCCCAGATACGCAGTATTTT.